A few counts support the clone carrying this TCR beta chain. TCRdb re-derived calls from the 5' RACE reads in MiXCR, one entry per CDR3 protein. Counted here are approximately 390,000 distinct CDR3 sequences, roughly 15% occurring once; the ten biggest clones make up 20% to 25%. The CDR3 is 15 residues long. From germline, CDR1 is MNHEY and CDR2 SVGAGI. The J segment lost 0 bases and the V segment lost 5 bases, leaving 6 bases of the junction unmatched. This record belongs to a study of T-cell memory formation after mild COVID-19. Study-wide context: TCR clusters largely stayed donor specific.

What was sequenced was PBMCs or a T cell subset sorted from them (not recorded which). The rearrangement links TRBV6-5 to TRBJ2-7; 8 bases are shared with TRBD1. The TCR originated in a man aged 18 to 30 who had mild COVID-19 (a few samples of this study predate the infection). Cell type and time point are not known. The CDR3: CASSHRTGSSYEQYF. The CDR3 DNA is TGTGCCAGCAGTCATCGGACAGGGAGCTCCTACGAGCAGTACTTC.